These 30 T cell receptor beta chains were all obtained from the same sample, sequenced in a study of blood T cell repertoires in COVID-19. The assay was immunoSEQ multiplex PCR, and TCRdb's table has in-frame clones only and misses some. The sample contains 150,000 to 200,000 clones, 86% of which appear only once. Specimen: peripheral blood. These receptors all stem from a woman aged 55-70 years with COVID-19, enrolled during active disease.

The genes are TRBV5-1 and TRBJ2-3, with TRBD2 matching 13 bases. The V gene's germline CDR1 is SGHRS and CDR2 YFSETQ. V was pared by 3 bases and J by 0 bases, with 4 bases of the junction left unmatched. The CDR3 totals 17 residues. The DNA of the CDR3 is TGCGCCAGCAGCTCAGGGGGACTAGCGGGGAGCACAGATACGCAGTATTTT. Its translation: CASSSGGLAGSTDTQYF.

This chain connects TRBV25-1 to TRBJ1-1; D perhaps matches TRBD1 (6 bases). The germline CDR1 and CDR2 sequences are MGHDK and SYGVNS. V was pared by 1 base and J by 5 bases, with 11 bases between. CDR3 length: 14 residues. The CDR3 is CASSELRGGTEAFF. CDR3 coding DNA: TGTGCCAGCAGTGAATTAAGGGGGGGGACTGAAGCTTTCTTT. The whole variable domain, remainder taken from reference TRBV25-1 and TRBJ1-1, is EADIYQTPRYLVIGTGKKITLECSQTMGHDKMYWYQQDPGMELHLIHYSYGVNSTEKGDLSSESTVSRIRTEHFPLTLESARPSHTSQYLCASSELRGGTEAFFGQGTRLTVV.

This clone appeared once. CDR3 DNA: TGTGCTAGTGGTATCGGGACAGGGAATTCACCCCTCCACTTT. Its translation is CASGIGTGNSPLHF. The V call is TRBV12-5, the J call TRBJ1-6; 9 bases line up with TRBD1. V lost 5 bases and J lost 7; bases outside the gene matches: 3. The CDR3 covers 14 residues. From germline, CDR1 is LGHNT and CDR2 FRNRAP.

The gene calls are TRBV7-9 and TRBJ1-2, with TRBD1 matching over 8 bases. V lost 0 bases, J lost 9 bases, and 9 bases stayed unmatched. The CDR3 consists of 15 residues. Germline CDR1 reads SEHNR; CDR2 reads FQNEAQ (reference sequence). CDR3 protein: CASSLAGRGRASYTF. DNA of the CDR3: TGTGCCAGCAGCTTAGCGGGCAGGGGGCGCGCTAGCTACACCTTC.

This sequence joins TRBV5-1 and TRBJ2-3, with D possibly being TRBD2 (5 bases). The CDR3 extends over 16 amino acids. V lost 0 bases and J lost 3, with 14 bases in between. Germline V CDR1 and CDR2: SGHRS, YFSETQ. The CDR3, as DNA: TGCGCCAGCAGCTTGGAGTGGGGAGCCTTTACAGATACGCAGTATTTT. This translates into CASSLEWGAFTDTQYF.

The CDR3 is CATSDTYRTSGGNNEQFF. The CDR3 nucleotides are TGTGCCACCAGTGACACTTACCGGACTAGCGGGGGAAACAATGAGCAGTTCTTC. V usage is TRBV24-1 and J usage is TRBJ2-1; 13 bases match TRBD2. The V gene's germline CDR1 is KGHDR and CDR2 SFDVKD. J was trimmed by 5 bases and V by 4 bases; bases with no gene match: 10. The CDR3 covers 18 residues.

This chain links TRBV11-2 with TRBJ2-7, with D perhaps matching TRBD2 (6 bases). The germline gives CDR1 SGHAT, CDR2 FQNNGV. The CDR3 consists of 15 residues. Trimming cost V 4 bases and J 2 bases, with 15 bases left between them. In nucleotides, the CDR3 is TGTGCCAGCAGCTATAGTCTGGGAGGTCCCTACGAGCAGTACTTC. It yields the protein CASSYSLGGPYEQYF.

The rearrangement uses TRBV5-8 and TRBJ1-5, with unresolved D. V gave up 6 bases and J gave up 4 bases, with 8 bases separating them. CDR1 SGHTS and CDR2 YDEGEE come from the germline V gene. This CDR3 contains 12 residues. This CDR3 is CASTRGNQPQHF. CDR3 bases: TGTGCCAGCACGCGAGGGAATCAGCCCCAGCATTTT.

The chain links TRBV19 to TRBJ1-3; maybe TRBD1 (6 bases). Germline CDR1 is LNHDA and CDR2 is SQIVND (reference sequence). The CDR3 is 15 residues long. V was pared by 5 bases and J by 2 bases, with 13 bases between. As DNA, the CDR3 is TGTGCCAGTAGTTTCCAGGGGAAGGCTGGAAACACCATATATTTT. As protein: CASSFQGKAGNTIYF. Full variable domain (remainder filled in from reference TRBV19 and TRBJ1-3): DGGITQSPKYLFRKEGQNVTLSCEQNLNHDAMYWYRQDPGQGLRLIYYSQIVNDFQKGDIAEGYSVSREKKESFPLTVTSAQKNPTAFYLCASSFQGKAGNTIYFGEGSWLTVV.

The chain recombines TRBV6-2 or TRBV6-3 with TRBJ2-1, with TRBD2 matching over 11 bases. Looked up from germline, CDR1 is MNHEY and CDR2 is SVGEGT. The CDR3 covers 15 residues. Trimming took 6 bases from V and 8 from J; bases not matched to a gene: 9. The CDR3 protein is CASSLTSGSGDEQFF. Written as DNA, the CDR3 is TGTGCCAGCAGCTTAACTAGCGGGAGCGGGGATGAGCAGTTCTTC.

The chain recombines TRBV4-3 with TRBJ2-3; TRBD1 matches 7 bases. CDR3 length: 16 amino acids. J lost 2 bases, V lost 3 bases, and 8 bases had no gene match. Germline assignment: CDR1 LGHNA and CDR2 YSLEER. CDR3 DNA sequence: TGCGCCAGCAGCCATACTAGGACAGGCTTCACAGATACGCAGTATTTT. Protein sequence: CASSHTRTGFTDTQYF.

The chain couples TRBV27 to TRBJ2-2; D gene unclear. V lost 5 bases and J lost 0, with 13 bases in between. This CDR3 is built from 16 residues. The germline V gene has CDR1 MNHEY and CDR2 SMNVEV (reference sequence). CDR3 coding DNA: TGTGCCAGCAGTCCGACCCGGGTTACGAACACCGGGGAGCTGTTTTTT. The encoded protein is CASSPTRVTNTGELFF.

This clone appeared a single time. Here the CDR3 reads CASSLAGVLSEQYF. In nucleotides, the CDR3 is TGTGCCAGCAGCTTGGCAGGGGTACTCAGCGAGCAGTACTTC. V gene TRBV7-9 combines with J gene TRBJ2-7; TRBD1 is a possible D gene (6 bases). Germline loops: CDR1 SEHNR, CDR2 FQNEAQ (reference sequence). This CDR3 region has 14 residues. V was pared by 3 bases and J by 6 bases, with 15 bases between.

The chain is built from TRBV5-1 and TRBJ2-7, with TRBD2 matching over 16 bases. Trimming removed 2 bases from V and 7 bases from J; junction bases left unmatched: 6. The length of the CDR3 is 16 residues. Per the germline V gene, CDR1 is SGHRS and CDR2 is YFSETQ. Here the CDR3 DNA reads TGCGCCAGCAGCTTCTTCGGGACTAGCGGGAGGGAAGAGCAGTACTTC. Its protein is CASSFFGTSGREEQYF.

This clone came up once. This chain joins TRBV6-1 and TRBJ2-7; possibly TRBD1 for D (5 bases). Germline V lookup: CDR1 MNHNS, CDR2 SASEGT. V was clipped by 1 base and J by 5 bases, with 9 bases between them. The CDR3 is 13 amino acids. The CDR3, as DNA: TGTGCCAGCAGTGAAGGTAGGGGTCACGAGCAGTACTTC. It codes for CASSEGRGHEQYF.

The rearrangement links TRBV5-1 to TRBJ2-7, with 9 bases that match TRBD2. V lost 0 bases, J lost 5 bases, and 9 bases stayed unmatched. The V gene's germline CDR1 is SGHRS and CDR2 YFSETQ. The CDR3 runs 16 residues. The CDR3 here is CASSLALAGLFHEQYF. The CDR3 DNA reads as TGCGCCAGCAGCTTGGCTCTAGCGGGACTATTCCACGAGCAGTACTTC.

This clone was seen many times. This chain connects TRBV4-3 to TRBJ2-7, with D maybe TRBD2 (6 bases). Germline V lookup: CDR1 LGHNA, CDR2 YSLEER. CDR3 length equals 16 residues. The V end lost 2 bases, the J end lost 3 bases, and 17 bases lay between the germline ends. The CDR3 loop is CASSQQGGAGHYEQYF. CDR3 in DNA: TGCGCCAGCAGCCAACAAGGCGGGGCCGGGCACTACGAGCAGTACTTC.

The chain is built from TRBV28 and TRBJ2-7; possibly TRBD2 for D (6 bases). This CDR3 contains 13 residues. The germline V and J ends were trimmed by 7 bases and 7 bases, with 17 bases remaining between them. Germline CDR1 reads MDHEN; CDR2 reads SYDVKM. In DNA, the CDR3 is TGTGCCAGCAACCAACGGAGGGAAGGGGAGCAGTACTTC. As protein: CASNQRREGEQYF.

The rearrangement joins TRBV4-2 to TRBJ2-3; TRBD2 is a possible D gene (6 bases). Trimming pared 8 bases from V and 3 bases from J, leaving 24 bases between. The CDR3 has 17 residues. Per germline, CDR1 LGHNA and CDR2 YNFKEQ. The CDR3 region is CASHKKGTGVGTDTQYF. The CDR3 DNA sequence: TGTGCCAGCCATAAGAAGGGTACGGGAGTAGGAACAGATACGCAGTATTTT.

The chain uses TRBV6-5 and TRBJ2-1, with 9 positions matching TRBD2. The germline gives CDR1 MNHEY, CDR2 SVGAGI. The CDR3 loop spans 14 amino acids. V trimming: 5 bases; J trimming: 5 bases; junction bases outside the gene matches: 4. The CDR3 region is CASSRASGNNEQFF. The CDR3, as DNA: TGTGCCAGCAGTAGGGCTAGCGGGAACAATGAGCAGTTCTTC.

The chain employs TRBV2 and TRBJ2-6, with a possible D match to TRBD2 (5 bases). Germline assignment: CDR1 SNHLY and CDR2 FYNNEI. Between the trimmed V and J ends, which lost 9 bases and 1 base, there was a span of 19 bases. The CDR3 is made up of 17 amino acids. CDR3 nucleotides: TGTGCCAGACAACAAGGACTGACTCCTTCTGGGGCCAACGTCCTGACTTTC. Translation: CARQQGLTPSGANVLTF.

In its sample, this clone was seen once. In nucleotides, the CDR3 is TGTGCCAGCAGCCTAGCGGGAGTGGCAGATACGCAGTATTTT. Translated, it gives CASSLAGVADTQYF. This chain connects TRBV3-1 (or the pseudogene TRBV3-2) to TRBJ2-3, with TRBD2 matching 9 bases. This CDR3 is built from 14 residues. Germline CDR1 and CDR2: LGHDT and YNNKEL (reference sequence). The J segment lost 4 bases and the V segment lost 4 bases, leaving 3 bases of the junction unmatched.

The CDR3 sequence: CAIKKQEANTEAFF. CDR3 sequence (DNA): TGTGCCATCAAGAAACAGGAAGCGAACACTGAAGCTTTCTTT. This chain uses TRBV10-3 with TRBJ1-1, with a tentative D call TRBD1 (5 bases). The V end was cut by 7 bases, the J end by 1 base, with 13 bases between. CDR1 and CDR2 (germline): ENHRY, SYGVKD. The CDR3 loop spans 14 amino acids.

This chain uses TRBV19 with TRBJ1-1, with TRBD1 matching over 7 bases. The ends lost 3 bases at V and 5 bases at J; junction bases unmatched: 3. Germline CDR1 is LNHDA and CDR2 is SQIVND (reference sequence). The CDR3 spans 13 residues. The CDR3 is CASSMEGATEAFF. Written as DNA, the CDR3 is TGTGCCAGTAGTATGGAGGGGGCGACTGAAGCTTTCTTT.

The chain is built from TRBV11-3 and TRBJ2-2, with 13 bases fitting TRBD2. CDR1 SGHNT and CDR2 YENEEA come from the germline V gene. The CDR3 sequence is 16 residues long. V dropped 8 bases and J dropped 2; count of bases not matched to a gene: 5. The CDR3 region is CASFGTSGANTGELFF. Written as DNA, the CDR3 is TGTGCCAGCTTCGGGACTAGCGGGGCCAACACCGGGGAGCTGTTTTTT. The entire variable domain, with the rest obtained from reference TRBV11-3 and TRBJ2-2, is as follows: EAGVVQSPRYKIIEKKQPVAFWCNPISGHNTLYWYLQNLGQGPELLIRYENEEAVDDSQLPKDRFSAERLKGVDSTLKIQPAELGDSAVYLCASFGTSGANTGELFFGEGSRLTVL.

The chain has TRBV6-5 and TRBJ2-7; 9 bases are a match to TRBD2. CDR1 is MNHEY and CDR2 is SVGAGI in the germline V gene. Losses at the gene ends were 11 bases for V and 4 bases for J; bases not matched to a gene: 12. This CDR3 has 14 amino acids. CDR3 residues: CASTVASGIYEQYF. CDR3 DNA: TGTGCCTCTACCGTGGCTAGCGGGATTTACGAGCAGTACTTC.

This clone was counted once. The V and J genes are TRBV14 and TRBJ2-5, with 15 bases aligning to TRBD2. The junction had 8 bases not matched to a gene; V was cut back by 7 bases and J by 5 bases. There are 16 residues in the CDR3. Germline V CDR1 and CDR2: SGHDN, FVKESK. The CDR3 loop is CASNTGLAGGQETQYF. The CDR3 nucleotides read TGTGCCAGCAACACTGGACTAGCGGGAGGGCAGGAGACCCAGTACTTC. The whole variable domain, filled in from reference TRBV14 and TRBJ2-5, reads EAGVTQFPSHSVIEKGQTVTLRCDPISGHDNLYWYRRVMGKEIKFLLHFVKESKQDESGMPNNRFLAERTGGTYSTLKVQPAELEDSGVYFCASNTGLAGGQETQYFGPGTRLLVL.

V usage is TRBV4-2 and J usage is TRBJ2-7; 10 nucleotides match TRBD2. Germline V gene sequence: CDR1 LGHNA, CDR2 YNFKEQ. V was pared by 1 base and J by 3 bases, with 9 bases of the junction left unmatched. The CDR3 has 17 amino acids. The CDR3 region is CASSQAATRLAGYEQYF. The CDR3, as DNA: TGTGCCAGCAGCCAAGCCGCCACCCGACTAGCGGGCTACGAGCAGTACTTC.

This chain connects TRBV3-1 (or the pseudogene TRBV3-2) to TRBJ2-2; D unresolved. V was pared by 7 bases and J by 7 bases, with 7 bases between. The CDR3 runs to 11 residues. Germline V lookup: CDR1 LGHDT, CDR2 YNNKEL (reference sequence). The CDR3 spells CASTRGGELFF. For the CDR3, the DNA is TGTGCCAGCACCAGAGGCGGGGAGCTGTTTTTT.

This chain joins TRBV7-2 and TRBJ1-5, with 8 bases matching TRBD1. This CDR3 contains 15 residues. Germline lookup yields CDR1 SGHTA and CDR2 FQGNSA. The V gene end was trimmed by 5 bases and the J gene end by 11 bases; junction bases not matched to a gene: 14. CDR3: CASSGNWTGIVAQHF. The CDR3 region has the DNA TGTGCCAGCAGCGGGAACTGGACAGGGATAGTGGCCCAGCATTTT.